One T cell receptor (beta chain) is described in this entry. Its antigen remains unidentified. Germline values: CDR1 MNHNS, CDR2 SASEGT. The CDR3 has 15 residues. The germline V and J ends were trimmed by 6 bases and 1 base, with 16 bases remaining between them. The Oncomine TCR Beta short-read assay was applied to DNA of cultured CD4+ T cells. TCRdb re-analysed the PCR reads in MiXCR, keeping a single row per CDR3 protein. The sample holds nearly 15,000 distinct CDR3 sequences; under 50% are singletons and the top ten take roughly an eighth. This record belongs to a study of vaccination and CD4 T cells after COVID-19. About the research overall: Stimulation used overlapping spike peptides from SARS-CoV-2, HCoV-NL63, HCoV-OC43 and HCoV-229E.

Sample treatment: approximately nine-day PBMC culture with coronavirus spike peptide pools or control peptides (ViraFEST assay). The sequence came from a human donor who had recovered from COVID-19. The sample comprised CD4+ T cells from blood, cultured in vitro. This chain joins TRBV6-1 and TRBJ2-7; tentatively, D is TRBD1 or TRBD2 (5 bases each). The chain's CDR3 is CASSQTGGPSYEQYF. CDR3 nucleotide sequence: TGTGCCAGCAGCCAAACAGGCGGGCCATCCTACGAGCAGTACTTC.